The T cell receptor beta chain described here comes from a study of blood T cell repertoires in COVID-19 (dated by TCRdb to the early 2020s). In terms of the full investigation: The collaborator samples originated in the United States, Italy and Spain and spanned the acute and convalescent phases of COVID-19. The material from the prospective study consisted of cDNA or gDNA derived from T cells, B-cell-depleted T cells, or PBMCs. Deeply sampled blood TCRbeta repertoires from subjects exposed to, actively infected with, or recovered from COVID-19 were included in the dataset. The repertoires were released in a freely available public database meant as a resource for research on the immune response to SARS-CoV-2. Samples came from the ongoing ImmuneRACE study (first 160 participants) plus 1,254 subjects from 6 global collaborators. A de-identified subject ID, COVID-19 status, age in years and sex were almost always included in the sample metadata. HLA class I and class II types, where available, came from metadata supplied by the sample provider rather than from assay-based typing. The investigation overall reported the following: How much clinical and demographic metadata was included differed by source and by participant, and the metadata was provided uncurated.

The immunoSEQ Assay, a bias-controlled multiplex PCR, was used to amplify TCRbeta CDR3 regions from genomic DNA. The paper's processing steps were these. Within the assay, amplification of reference gene primers was used to estimate how many nucleated cells each sample contained. To quantify the absolute abundance of each unique TCRbeta CDR3 rearrangement, sequence reads were collapsed and filtered. Productive Simpson clonality was computed per sample as the square root of Simpson's diversity index over productive rearrangements. TCRdb provides this immuneACCESS table in a form limited to in-frame rearrangements. Some clones are lacking; in checked studies, under half of them reflect an unresolved V gene, and why the rest are absent is not known. The V and J calls and clone size come from that table; D and trimming were worked out from the DNA. This sample gives about 370,000 clones in total; 75% to 90% of them show up just once. The leading ten clones occupy roughly 0.99% of the sample.

With regard to this clone: The specificity of this receptor is unknown. No per-base quality is available; no much larger clone lies one base away.

CDR1 and CDR2, looked up from the germline V gene (reference sequence), are MNHNY and SVGAGI. V and J are truncated by 4 bases and 3 bases respectively, leaving an intervening sequence of 13 bases. The CDR3 starts with the cysteine, ends with the phenylalanine, and has 14 residues. Solely the CDR3 DNA is kept, with 42 bases framed from the first base. Participants in the prospective study were aged about 18 to 95 years, lived in under 30 United States geographic areas, and enrolled through a virtual design. To assign participants to cohorts, the prospective study relied on clinical history that participants themselves reported in a screening survey and a study questionnaire. ImmuneRACE Cohort 3 recovered participants were defined by two consecutive negative NP/OP PCR tests, healthcare professional clearance, or symptom resolution. Each participant in the prospective study had whole blood, serum and a nasopharyngeal or oropharyngeal swab collected by mobile phlebotomists. Prospective study participants could optionally give additional blood draws and questionnaires over an approximately two-month period. Before DNA extraction, prospective study blood samples were shipped either frozen or at room temperature.

Specimen: PBMCs or T cells enriched from blood (not recorded which). The rearrangement joined TRBV6-6 to TRBJ2-7; TRBD1 is a possible D gene, resting on 6 matching bases. This receptor was obtained from a man aged 18 to 29 who had recovered from COVID-19. The sequenced DNA is TGTGCCAGCAGTTCTAGACAGGCCCACTACGAGCAGTACTTC. Translated, this is CASSSRQAHYEQYF.